Reported below is one T cell receptor (beta chain). The data originate from a study of cytomegalovirus exposure and HLA in healthy donors. Trimming removed 8 bases from V and 10 bases from J, with 12 bases in between. Germline V lookup: CDR1 SGHAT, CDR2 FQNNGV. This CDR3 region has 11 residues. The PCR employed 60 Vbeta primers together with 13 Jbeta primers. TCRdb's table, derived via immunoSEQ multiplex PCR, lists solely in-frame clones and lacks some. The sample has 120,000 or so clones, about 68% seen once. This chain joins TRBV11-2 and TRBJ2-1; D might be TRBD2 (6 bases). This receptor was identified in a man aged 35-49 years in good health and CMV-seropositive. Specimen: PBMCs. Written as DNA, the CDR3 is TGTGCCAGCGGGGGGTTTGGCGAGCAGTTCTTC. Protein: CASGGFGEQFF. Full variable domain (outside the CDR3, taken from reference TRBV11-2 and TRBJ2-1): EAGVAQSPRYKIIEKRQSVAFWCNPISGHATLYWYQQILGQGPKLLIQFQNNGVVDDSQLPKDRFSAERLKGVDSTLKIQPAKLEDSAVYLCASGGFGEQFFGPGTRLTVL.